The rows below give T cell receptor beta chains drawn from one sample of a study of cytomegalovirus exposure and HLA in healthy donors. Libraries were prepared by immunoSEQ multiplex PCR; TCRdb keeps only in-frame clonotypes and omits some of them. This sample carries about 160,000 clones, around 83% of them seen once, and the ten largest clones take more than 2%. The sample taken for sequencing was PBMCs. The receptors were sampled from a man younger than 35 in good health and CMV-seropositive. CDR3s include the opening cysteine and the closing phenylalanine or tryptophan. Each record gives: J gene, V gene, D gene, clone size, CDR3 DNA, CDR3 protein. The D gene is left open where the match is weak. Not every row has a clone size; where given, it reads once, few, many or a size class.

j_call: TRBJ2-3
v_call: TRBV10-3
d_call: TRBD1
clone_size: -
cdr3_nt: TGTGCCATCACCCCGGGACAGGGGGTCCCAGATACGCAGTATTTT
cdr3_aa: CAITPGQGVPDTQYF

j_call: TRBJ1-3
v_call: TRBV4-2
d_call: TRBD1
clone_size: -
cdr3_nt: TGTGCCAGCAGCCGGGACAGGGGGTCTGGAAACACCATATATTTT
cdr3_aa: CASSRDRGSGNTIYF

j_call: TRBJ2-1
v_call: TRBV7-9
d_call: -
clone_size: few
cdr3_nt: TGTGCCAGCAGCTTAGGAGTGCAGGGACTGAATGAGCAGTTCTTC
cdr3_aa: CASSLGVQGLNEQFF

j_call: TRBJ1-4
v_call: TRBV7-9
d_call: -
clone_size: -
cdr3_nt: TGTGCCAGCAGCTCAACGGGACAAAATAATGAAAAACTGTTTTTT
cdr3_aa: CASSSTGQNNEKLFF

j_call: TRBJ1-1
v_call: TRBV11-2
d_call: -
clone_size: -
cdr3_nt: TGTGCCAGCAGCTTACCGGGACTAGGGGCTTTCTTT
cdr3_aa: CASSLPGLGAFF

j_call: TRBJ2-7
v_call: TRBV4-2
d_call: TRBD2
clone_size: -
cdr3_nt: TGTGCCAGCAGCCAATTGCGGGGGGCCTCCTACGAGCAGTACTTC
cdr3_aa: CASSQLRGASYEQYF

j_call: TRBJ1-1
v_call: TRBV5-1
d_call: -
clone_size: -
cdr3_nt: TGCGCCAGCAGCCCCGACATTTACACTGAAGCTTTCTTT
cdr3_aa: CASSPDIYTEAFF

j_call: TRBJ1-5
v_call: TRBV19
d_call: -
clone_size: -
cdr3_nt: TGTGCCAGTAGTATGGTAGGAGGGGTTAGCAATCAGCCCCAGCATTTT
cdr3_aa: CASSMVGGVSNQPQHF

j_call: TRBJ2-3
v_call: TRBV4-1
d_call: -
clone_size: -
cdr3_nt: TGCGCCAGCAGCCAAGAAGCAGGGGGCACAGATACGCAGTATTTT
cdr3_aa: CASSQEAGGTDTQYF

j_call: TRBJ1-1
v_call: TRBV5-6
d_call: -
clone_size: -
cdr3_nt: TGTGCCAGCAGTCGGGGACTGGGGGCTTTCTTT
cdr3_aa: CASSRGLGAFF

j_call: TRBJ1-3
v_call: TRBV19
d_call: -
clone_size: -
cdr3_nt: TGTGCCAGTAGTATTTATTCGCAGGGAAAGAACACCATATATTTT
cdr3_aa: CASSIYSQGKNTIYF

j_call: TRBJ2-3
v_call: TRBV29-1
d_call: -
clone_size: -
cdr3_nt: TGCAGCGTTGCATCCATGCCCCAGAGCACAGATACGCAGTATTTT
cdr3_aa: CSVASMPQSTDTQYF

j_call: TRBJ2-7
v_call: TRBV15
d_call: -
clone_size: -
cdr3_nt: TGTGCCACCAGCCCCCGAGGAAAGATTTCCGAGCAGTACTTC
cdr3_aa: CATSPRGKISEQYF

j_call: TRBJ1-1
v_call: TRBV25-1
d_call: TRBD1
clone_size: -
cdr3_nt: TGTGCCAGCAGCATAACCGGGACAGGTGAAGCTTTCTTT
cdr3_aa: CASSITGTGEAFF

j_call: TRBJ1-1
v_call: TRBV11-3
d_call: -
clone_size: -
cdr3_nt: TGTGCCAGCAGCTTAGGTCCCCAGGTAGGGAACACTGAAGCTTTCTTT
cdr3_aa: CASSLGPQVGNTEAFF

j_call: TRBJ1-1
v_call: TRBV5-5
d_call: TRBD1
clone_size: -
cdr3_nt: TGTGCCAGCAGCTCCGGGACAGGGAACCTAAACACTGAAGCTTTCTTT
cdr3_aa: CASSSGTGNLNTEAFF

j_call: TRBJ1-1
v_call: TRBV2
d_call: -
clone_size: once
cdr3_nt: TGTGCCAGCAGTGGCTTTCTTCAGGGGAACACTGAAGCTTTCTTT
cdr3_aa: CASSGFLQGNTEAFF

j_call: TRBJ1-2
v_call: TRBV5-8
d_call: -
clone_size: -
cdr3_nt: TGTGCCAGCAGCGCCGGGACAACCAACTATGGCTACACCTTC
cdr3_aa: CASSAGTTNYGYTF

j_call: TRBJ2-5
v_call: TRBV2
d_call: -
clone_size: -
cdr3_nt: TGTGCCAGCAATGGGGGGGGCCACGGGACCAGCCAAGAGACCCAGTACTTC
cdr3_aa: CASNGGGHGTSQETQYF

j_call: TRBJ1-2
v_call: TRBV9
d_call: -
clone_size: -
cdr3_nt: TGTGCCAGCAGCGGACAGGTTTATGGCTACACCTTC
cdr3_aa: CASSGQVYGYTF

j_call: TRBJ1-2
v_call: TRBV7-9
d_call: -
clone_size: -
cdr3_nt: TGTGCCAGCAGCTCACAGGGAATTAAGGGCTACACCTTC
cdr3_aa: CASSSQGIKGYTF

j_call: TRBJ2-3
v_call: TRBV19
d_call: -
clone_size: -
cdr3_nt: TGTGCCAGTAGTCCAACTAGCTCCACAGATACGCAGTATTTT
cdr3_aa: CASSPTSSTDTQYF

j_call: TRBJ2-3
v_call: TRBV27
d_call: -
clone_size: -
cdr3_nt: TGTGCCAGCAGTTTGTCTCCCGGGACATGGGGCGCTGATACGCAGTATTTT
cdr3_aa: CASSLSPGTWGADTQYF